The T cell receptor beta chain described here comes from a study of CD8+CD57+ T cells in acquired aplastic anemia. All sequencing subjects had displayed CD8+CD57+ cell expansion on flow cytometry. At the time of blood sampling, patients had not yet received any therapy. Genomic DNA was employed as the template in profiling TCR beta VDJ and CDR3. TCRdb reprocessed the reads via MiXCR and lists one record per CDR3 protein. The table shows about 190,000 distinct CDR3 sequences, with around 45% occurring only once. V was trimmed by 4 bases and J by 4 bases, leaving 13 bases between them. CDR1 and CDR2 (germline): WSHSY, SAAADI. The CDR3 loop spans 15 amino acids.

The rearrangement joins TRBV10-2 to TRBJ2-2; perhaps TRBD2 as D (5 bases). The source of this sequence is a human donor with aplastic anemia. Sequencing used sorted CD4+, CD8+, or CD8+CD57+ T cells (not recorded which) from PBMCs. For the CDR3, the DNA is TGCGCCAGCAGTGGAAAGGGCGAGGGCACCGGGGAGCTGTTTTTT. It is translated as CASSGKGEGTGELFF.